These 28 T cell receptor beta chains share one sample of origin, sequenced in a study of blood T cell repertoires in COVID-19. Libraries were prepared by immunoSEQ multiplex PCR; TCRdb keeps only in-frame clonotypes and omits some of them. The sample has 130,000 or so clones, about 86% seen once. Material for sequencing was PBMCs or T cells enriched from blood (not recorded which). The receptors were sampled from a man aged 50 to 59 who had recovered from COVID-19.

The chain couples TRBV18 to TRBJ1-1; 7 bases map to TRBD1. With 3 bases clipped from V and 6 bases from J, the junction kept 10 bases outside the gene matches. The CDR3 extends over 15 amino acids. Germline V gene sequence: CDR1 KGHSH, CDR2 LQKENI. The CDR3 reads CASSPATGWDAEAFF. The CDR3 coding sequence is TGTGCCAGCTCACCCGCGACAGGGTGGGACGCTGAAGCTTTCTTT.

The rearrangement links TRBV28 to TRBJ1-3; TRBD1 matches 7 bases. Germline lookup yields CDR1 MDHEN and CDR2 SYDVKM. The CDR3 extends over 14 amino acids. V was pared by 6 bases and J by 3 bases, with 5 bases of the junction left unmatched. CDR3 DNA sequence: TGTGCCAGCAGGGAGACAGGGAGTGGAAACACCATATATTTT. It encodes CASRETGSGNTIYF.

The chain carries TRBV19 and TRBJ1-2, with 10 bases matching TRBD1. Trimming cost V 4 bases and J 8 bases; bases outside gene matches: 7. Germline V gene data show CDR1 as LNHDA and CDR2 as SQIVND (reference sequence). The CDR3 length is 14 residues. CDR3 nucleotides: TGTGCCAGTAGTACCACCGGGACAGGGGCCGGCTACACCTTC. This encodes CASSTTGTGAGYTF.

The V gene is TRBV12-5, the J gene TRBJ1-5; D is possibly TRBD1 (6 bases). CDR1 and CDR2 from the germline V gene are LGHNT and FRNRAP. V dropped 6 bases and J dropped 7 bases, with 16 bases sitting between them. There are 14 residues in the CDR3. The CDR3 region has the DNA TGTGCTAGTGGACCCCGGGAGGGACACCAGCCCCAGCATTTT. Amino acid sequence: CASGPREGHQPQHF.

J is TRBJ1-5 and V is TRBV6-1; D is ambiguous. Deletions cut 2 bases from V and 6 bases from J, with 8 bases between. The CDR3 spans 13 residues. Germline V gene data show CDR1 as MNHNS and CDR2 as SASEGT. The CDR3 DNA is TGTGCCAGCAGTGAAACTTGGAGTCAGCCCCAGCATTTT. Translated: CASSETWSQPQHF.

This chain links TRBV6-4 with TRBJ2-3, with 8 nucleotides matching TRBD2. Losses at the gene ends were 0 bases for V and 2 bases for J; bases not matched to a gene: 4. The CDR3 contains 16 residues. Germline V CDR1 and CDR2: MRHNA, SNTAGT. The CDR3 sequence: CASSDSEAGDTDTQYF. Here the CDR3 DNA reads TGTGCCAGCAGTGACTCTGAAGCGGGGGACACAGATACGCAGTATTTT.

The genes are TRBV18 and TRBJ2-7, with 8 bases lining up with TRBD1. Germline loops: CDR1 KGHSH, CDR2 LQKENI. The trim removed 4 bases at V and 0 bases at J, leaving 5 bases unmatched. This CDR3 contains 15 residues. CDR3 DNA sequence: TGTGCCAGCTCACAGGGACAGGCGAGCTCCTACGAGCAGTACTTC. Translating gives CASSQGQASSYEQYF.

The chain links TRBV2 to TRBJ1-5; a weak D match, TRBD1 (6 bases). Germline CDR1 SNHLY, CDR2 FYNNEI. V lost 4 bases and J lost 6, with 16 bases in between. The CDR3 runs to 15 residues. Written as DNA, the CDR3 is TGTGCCAGCAGTGGACCCAGGGGTTTCGGTCAGCCCCAGCATTTT. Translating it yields CASSGPRGFGQPQHF.

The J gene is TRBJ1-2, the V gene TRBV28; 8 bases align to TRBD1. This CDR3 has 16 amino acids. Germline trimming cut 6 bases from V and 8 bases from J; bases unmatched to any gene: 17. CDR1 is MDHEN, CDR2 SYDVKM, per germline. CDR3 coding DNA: TGTGCCAGCAGGACCGTGAAGGACAGGGCCTACGCGGGCTACACCTTC. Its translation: CASRTVKDRAYAGYTF.

This chain's CDR3 is CASSDTPYEQYF. CDR3 DNA sequence: TGTGCCAGCAGCGACACCCCCTACGAGCAGTACTTC. The gene calls are TRBV27 and TRBJ2-7; D unclear. V was shortened by 6 bases and J by 2 bases, with 8 bases between the two germline ends. The CDR3 contains 12 residues. CDR1 and CDR2 (germline): MNHEY, SMNVEV (reference sequence).

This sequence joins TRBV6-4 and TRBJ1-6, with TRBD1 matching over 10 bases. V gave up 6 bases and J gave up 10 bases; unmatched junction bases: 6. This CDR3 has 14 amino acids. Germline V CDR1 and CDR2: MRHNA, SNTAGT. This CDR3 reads CASRGQGVGSPLHF. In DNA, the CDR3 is TGTGCCAGCAGAGGACAGGGGGTCGGCTCACCCCTCCACTTT.

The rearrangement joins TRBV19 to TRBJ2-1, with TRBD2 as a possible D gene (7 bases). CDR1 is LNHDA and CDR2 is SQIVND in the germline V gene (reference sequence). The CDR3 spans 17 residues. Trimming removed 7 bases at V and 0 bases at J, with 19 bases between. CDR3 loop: CASMGGGTVSSYNEQFF. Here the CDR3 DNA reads TGTGCCAGTATGGGAGGGGGGACGGTGAGCTCCTACAATGAGCAGTTCTTC.

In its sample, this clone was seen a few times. The CDR3 region is CASSLKTDPYEQYF. The CDR3 DNA sequence: TGTGCCAGCAGTTTAAAGACTGATCCCTACGAGCAGTACTTC. J is TRBJ2-7 and V is TRBV27, with D unresolved. The CDR3 spans 14 residues. CDR1 is MNHEY, CDR2 SMNVEV, per germline (reference sequence). The V and J ends lost 2 bases and 2 bases respectively, with 10 bases between them.

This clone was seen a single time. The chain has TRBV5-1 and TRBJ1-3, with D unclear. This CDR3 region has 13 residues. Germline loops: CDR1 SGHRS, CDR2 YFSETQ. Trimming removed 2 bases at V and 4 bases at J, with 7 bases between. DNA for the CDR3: TGCGCCAGCAGCTTCGAGAGGGGAAACACCATATATTTT. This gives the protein CASSFERGNTIYF.

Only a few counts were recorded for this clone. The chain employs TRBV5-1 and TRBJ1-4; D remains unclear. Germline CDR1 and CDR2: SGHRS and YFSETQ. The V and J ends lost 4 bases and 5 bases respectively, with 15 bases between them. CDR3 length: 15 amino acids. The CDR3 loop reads CASSREGLENEKLFF. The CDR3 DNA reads TGCGCCAGCAGCCGGGAAGGGCTGGAGAATGAAAAACTGTTTTTT.

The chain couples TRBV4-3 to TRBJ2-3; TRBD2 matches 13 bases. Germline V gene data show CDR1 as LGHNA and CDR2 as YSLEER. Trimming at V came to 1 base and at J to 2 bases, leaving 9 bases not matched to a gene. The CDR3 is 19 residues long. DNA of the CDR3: TGCGCCAGCAGCCAAGTCCCAACTAGCGGGGGGGGGAACACAGATACGCAGTATTTT. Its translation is CASSQVPTSGGGNTDTQYF.

For the CDR3, the DNA is TGTGCCAGCAGACCCAAAGACAGGCTGGGCACTGAAGCTTTCTTT. It yields the protein CASRPKDRLGTEAFF. The V call is TRBV7-9, the J call TRBJ1-1; maybe TRBD1 (6 bases). The germline CDR1 and CDR2 sequences are SEHNR and FQNEAQ (reference sequence). V shed 6 bases and J shed 4 bases, with 18 bases lying between them. There are 15 residues in the CDR3.

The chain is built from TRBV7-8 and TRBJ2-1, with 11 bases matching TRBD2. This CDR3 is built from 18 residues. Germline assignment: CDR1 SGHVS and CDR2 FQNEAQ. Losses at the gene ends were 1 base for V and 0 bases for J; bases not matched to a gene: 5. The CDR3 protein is CASSLGLAGGSSYNEQFF. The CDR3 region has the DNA TGTGCCAGCAGCTTAGGGCTAGCGGGGGGCAGCTCCTACAATGAGCAGTTCTTC.

CDR3 in amino acids: CASSLDGRVNSPLHF. The DNA of the CDR3 is TGTGCCAGCAGCTTAGATGGCAGGGTTAATTCACCCCTCCACTTT. The chain uses TRBV7-2 and TRBJ1-6; a possible D gene is TRBD1 (5 bases). The length of the CDR3 is 15 residues. The V gene's germline CDR1 is SGHTA and CDR2 FQGNSA. Trimming stripped 1 base from V and 6 bases from J, with 10 bases between.

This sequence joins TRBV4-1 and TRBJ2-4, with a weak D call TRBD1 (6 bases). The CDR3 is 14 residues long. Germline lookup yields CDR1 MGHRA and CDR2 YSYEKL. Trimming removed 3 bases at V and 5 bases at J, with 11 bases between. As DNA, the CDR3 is TGCGCCAGCAGCCACTTGACAGGAGAAAACATTCAGTACTTC. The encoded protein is CASSHLTGENIQYF.

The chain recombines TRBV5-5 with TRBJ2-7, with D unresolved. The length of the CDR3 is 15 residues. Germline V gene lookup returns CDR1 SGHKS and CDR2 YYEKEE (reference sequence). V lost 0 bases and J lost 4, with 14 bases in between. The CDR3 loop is CASSLAVAGTYEQYF. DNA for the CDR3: TGTGCCAGCAGCTTGGCCGTGGCAGGCACTTACGAGCAGTACTTC. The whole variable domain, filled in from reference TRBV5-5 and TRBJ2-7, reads DAGVTQSPTHLIKTRGQQVTLRCSPISGHKSVSWYQQVLGQGPQFIFQYYEKEERGRGNFPDRFSARQFPNYSSELNVNALLLGDSALYLCASSLAVAGTYEQYFGPGTRLTVT.

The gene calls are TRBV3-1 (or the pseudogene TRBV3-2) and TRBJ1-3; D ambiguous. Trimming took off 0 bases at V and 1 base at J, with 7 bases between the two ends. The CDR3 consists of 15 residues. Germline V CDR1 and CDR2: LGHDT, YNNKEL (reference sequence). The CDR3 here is CASSQDPRSGNTIYF. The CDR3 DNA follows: TGTGCCAGCAGCCAAGATCCCAGATCTGGAAACACCATATATTTT.

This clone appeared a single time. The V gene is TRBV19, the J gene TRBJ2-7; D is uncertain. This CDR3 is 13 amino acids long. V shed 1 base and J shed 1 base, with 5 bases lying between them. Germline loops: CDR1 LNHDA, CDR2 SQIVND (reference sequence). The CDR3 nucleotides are TGTGCCAGTAGTATAGGAGGATCCTACGAGCAGTACTTC. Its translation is CASSIGGSYEQYF. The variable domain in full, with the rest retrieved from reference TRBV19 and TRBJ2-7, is DGGITQSPKYLFRKEGQNVTLSCEQNLNHDAMYWYRQDPGQGLRLIYYSQIVNDFQKGDIAEGYSVSREKKESFPLTVTSAQKNPTAFYLCASSIGGSYEQYFGPGTRLTVT.

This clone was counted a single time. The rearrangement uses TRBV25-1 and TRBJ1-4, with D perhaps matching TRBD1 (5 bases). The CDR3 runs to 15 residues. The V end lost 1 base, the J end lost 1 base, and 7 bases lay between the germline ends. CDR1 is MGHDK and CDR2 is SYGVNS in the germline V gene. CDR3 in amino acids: CASSESQGTNEKLFF. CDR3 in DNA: TGTGCCAGCAGTGAATCGCAGGGAACTAATGAAAAACTGTTTTTT.

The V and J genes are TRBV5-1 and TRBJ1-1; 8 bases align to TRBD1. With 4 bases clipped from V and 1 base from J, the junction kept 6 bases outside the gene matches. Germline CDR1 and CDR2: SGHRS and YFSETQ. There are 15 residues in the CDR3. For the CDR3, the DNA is TGCGCCAGCAGCCTAGGAGACAGGGGGAACACTGAAGCTTTCTTT. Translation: CASSLGDRGNTEAFF.

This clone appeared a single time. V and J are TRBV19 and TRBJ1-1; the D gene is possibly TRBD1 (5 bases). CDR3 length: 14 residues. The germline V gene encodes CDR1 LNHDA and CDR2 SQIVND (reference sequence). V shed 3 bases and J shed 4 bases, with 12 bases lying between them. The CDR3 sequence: CASSINRLSTEAFF. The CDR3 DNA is TGTGCCAGTAGTATCAACAGGCTGTCCACTGAAGCTTTCTTT.

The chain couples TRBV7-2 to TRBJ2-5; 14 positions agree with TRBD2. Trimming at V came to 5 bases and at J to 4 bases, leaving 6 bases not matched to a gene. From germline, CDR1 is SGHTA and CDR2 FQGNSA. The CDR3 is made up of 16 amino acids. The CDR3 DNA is TGTGCCAGCAGCCATCCGGGACTAGCGGGGGCAGAGACCCAGTACTTC. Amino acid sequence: CASSHPGLAGAETQYF.

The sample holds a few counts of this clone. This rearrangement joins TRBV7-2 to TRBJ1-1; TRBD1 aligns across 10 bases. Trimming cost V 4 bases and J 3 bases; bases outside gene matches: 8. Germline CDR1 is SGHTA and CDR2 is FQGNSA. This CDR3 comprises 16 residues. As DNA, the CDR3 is TGTGCCAGCAGCTCCGTACCGACAGGGGGCTACACTGAAGCTTTCTTT. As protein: CASSSVPTGGYTEAFF.